Sequencing of this T cell receptor (beta chain) was carried out in a study of PD-L1 blockade in urothelial cancer. About the research overall: Atezolizumab was started by patients in the mid-2010s at 1,200 mg intravenously every 3 weeks. Patients had received 0 to 3 prior chemotherapy regimens.

The CDR3 loop spans 13 amino acids. V was pared by 2 bases and J by 2 bases, with 7 bases between. Germline loops: CDR1 SGHTA, CDR2 FQGNSA. Notes on the study in general: Pretreatment peripheral blood TCR clonality that fell below the median predicted better survival among the patients studied.

About this clone: The antigen remains unidentified.

This table comes from immunoSEQ multiplex PCR, and its TCRdb copy is limited to in-frame clones, with some not included. The table includes around 86,000 clones, around four fifths detected once. The sample's time point: pretreatment peripheral blood. The specimen comprised PBMCs, sampled around atezolizumab (anti-PD-L1) treatment. The chain is built from TRBV7-2 and TRBJ2-7, with no clear D. The sequence derives from a man in his forties with urothelial cancer. DNA of the CDR3: TGTGCCAGCAGCTTAATGGAGACCTACGAGCAGTACTTC. It codes for CASSLMETYEQYF.